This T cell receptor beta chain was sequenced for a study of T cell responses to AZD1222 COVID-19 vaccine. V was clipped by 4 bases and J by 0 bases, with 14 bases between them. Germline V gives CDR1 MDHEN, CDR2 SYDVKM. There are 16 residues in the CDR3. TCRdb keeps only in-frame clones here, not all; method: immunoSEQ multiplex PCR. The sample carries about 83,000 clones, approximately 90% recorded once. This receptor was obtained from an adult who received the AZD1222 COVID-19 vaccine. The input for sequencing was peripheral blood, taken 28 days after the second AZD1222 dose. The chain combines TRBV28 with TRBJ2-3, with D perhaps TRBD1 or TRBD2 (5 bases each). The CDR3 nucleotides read TGTGCCAGCAGTTCTGAGGGGCTCCACAGCACAGATACGCAGTATTTT. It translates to CASSSEGLHSTDTQYF. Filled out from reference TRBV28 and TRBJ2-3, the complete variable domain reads DVKVTQSSRYLVKRTGEKVFLECVQDMDHENMFWYRQDPGLGLRLIYFSYDVKMKEKGDIPEGYSVSREKKERFSLILESASTNQTSMYLCASSSEGLHSTDTQYFGPGTRLTVL.